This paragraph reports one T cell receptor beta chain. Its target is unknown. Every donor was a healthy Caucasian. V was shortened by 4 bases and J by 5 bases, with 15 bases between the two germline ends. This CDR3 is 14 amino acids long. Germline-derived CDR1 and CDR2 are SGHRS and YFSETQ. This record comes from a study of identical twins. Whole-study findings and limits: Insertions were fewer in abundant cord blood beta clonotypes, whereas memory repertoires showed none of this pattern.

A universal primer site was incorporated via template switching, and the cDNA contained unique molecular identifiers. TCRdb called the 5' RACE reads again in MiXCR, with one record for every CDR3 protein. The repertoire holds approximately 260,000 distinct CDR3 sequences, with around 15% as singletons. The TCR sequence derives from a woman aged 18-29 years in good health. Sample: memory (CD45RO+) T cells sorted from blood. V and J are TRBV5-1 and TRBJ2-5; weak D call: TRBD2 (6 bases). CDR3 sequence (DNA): TGCGCCAGCAGCCTGGGGACTGCTTCGGAGACCCAGTACTTC. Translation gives CASSLGTASETQYF.